These 3 T cell receptor beta chains were all obtained from the same sample, sequenced in a study of T cells in Graves' hyperthyroidism and ophthalmopathy. TCR beta CDR3 regions were amplified from RNA. The HTBI primer set was used in a first-round RT-PCR of the TCR CDR3. TCRdb redid the calling of the multiplex PCR reads with MiXCR, one entry per CDR3 protein. The data contain around 300,000 distinct CDR3 sequences, roughly an eighth of them singletons. Sequencing was performed on blood. Receptor source: a woman aged 40-49 years with Graves' hyperthyroidism.

The chain uses TRBV14 and TRBJ1-2; 9 nucleotides agree with TRBD1. Germline-derived CDR1 and CDR2 are SGHDN and FVKESK. The V and J ends lost 4 bases and 5 bases, in that order; junction bases with no gene match: 8. This CDR3 has 15 residues. CDR3 amino acids: CASSPRTGEWYGYTF. The CDR3 DNA is TGTGCCAGCAGCCCTCGGACAGGGGAATGGTATGGCTACACCTTC.

As for this clonotype: A read error may explain this, as a much larger clone is one base away. V and J are TRBV13 and TRBJ2-7; no clear D gene. With 4 bases removed from V and 9 bases from J, the gap between germline ends came to 19 bases. Germline CDR1 is PRHDT and CDR2 is FYEKMQ (reference sequence). This CDR3 contains 14 residues. Here the CDR3 reads CASSSRGSTDGQYF. The CDR3 DNA sequence: TGTGCCAGCAGCTCCCGCGGTAGTACAGACGGGCAGTACTTC.

This clonotype has at least ten counts. The V call is TRBV20-1, the J call TRBJ2-7; 8 bases map to TRBD1. Germline V gives CDR1 DFQATT, CDR2 SNEGSKA (reference sequence). J lost 2 bases, V lost 5 bases, and 11 bases had no gene match. The CDR3 covers 15 residues. The CDR3, as DNA: TGCAGTGCTGAGTCGGGACAGGCGATAACCTACGAGCAGTACTTC. Amino acid sequence: CSAESGQAITYEQYF.